This is a list of T cell receptor beta chains from one sample in a study of early stage breast cancer tumors. Data came from immunoSEQ multiplex PCR; TCRdb stores just in-frame clones and leaves some out. The sample has around 28,000 clones, about 80% seen once; the top ten hold roughly 13%. The sample consisted of blood. The receptors stem from a person aged 55 to 69 with breast cancer. Each CDR3 is given with its conserved first and last residue. A D gene is named only where the DNA matches it firmly. Only some rows state a clone size, as once, few, many or a class for expanded clones.

v_gene: TRBV4-3
j_gene: TRBJ2-1
d_gene: -
abundance: -
CDR3nt: TGCGCCAGCAGCCAAGAGATCGGGAGTCGGTCCTACAATGAGCAGTTCTTC
CDR3aa: CASSQEIGSRSYNEQFF

v_gene: TRBV5-1
j_gene: TRBJ1-3
d_gene: -
abundance: once
CDR3nt: TGCGCCAGCAGCTTCGTATATTTT
CDR3aa: CASSFVYF

v_gene: TRBV5-6
j_gene: TRBJ2-2
d_gene: -
abundance: -
CDR3nt: TGTGCCAGCAGCTGGTCAAGGCGGTTGAACACCGGGGAGCTGTTTTTT
CDR3aa: CASSWSRRLNTGELFF

v_gene: TRBV5-1
j_gene: TRBJ2-1
d_gene: TRBD2
abundance: -
CDR3nt: TGCGCCAGCAGCTTCCCGACTAGCGGCTACAATGAGCAGTTCTTC
CDR3aa: CASSFPTSGYNEQFF

v_gene: TRBV11-3
j_gene: TRBJ2-1
d_gene: -
abundance: -
CDR3nt: TGTGCCAGCAGCCAGGGGCCAGCCAGGGCTGAGCAGTTCTTC
CDR3aa: CASSQGPARAEQFF

v_gene: TRBV5-1
j_gene: TRBJ2-2
d_gene: TRBD1
abundance: -
CDR3nt: TGCGCCAGCCGAAATGGGCAGGGGGTGAACACCGGGGAGCTGTTTTTT
CDR3aa: CASRNGQGVNTGELFF

v_gene: TRBV5-5
j_gene: TRBJ1-5
d_gene: -
abundance: -
CDR3nt: TGTGCCAGCAGCTTGGAGCAAGACAGTAGCAATCAGCCCCAGCATTTT
CDR3aa: CASSLEQDSSNQPQHF

v_gene: TRBV5-1
j_gene: TRBJ2-7
d_gene: TRBD2
abundance: -
CDR3nt: TGCGCCAGCAGTCCTGCCCCCCCGGCGGGAGGGACCTACGAGCAGTACTTC
CDR3aa: CASSPAPPAGGTYEQYF

v_gene: TRBV5-1
j_gene: TRBJ2-3
d_gene: -
abundance: -
CDR3nt: TGCGCCAGCAGCTTGGCTATCGAGGGGGGGAATACGCAGTATTTT
CDR3aa: CASSLAIEGGNTQYF

v_gene: TRBV4-3
j_gene: TRBJ1-3
d_gene: -
abundance: -
CDR3nt: TGCGCCAGCAGCCCAGAACAGGTTGGCTCTGGAAACACCATATATTTT
CDR3aa: CASSPEQVGSGNTIYF

v_gene: TRBV6-5
j_gene: TRBJ2-7
d_gene: TRBD2
abundance: -
CDR3nt: TGTGCCAGCAGTTCGCGGACTAGCGGACCCTACGAGCAGTACTTC
CDR3aa: CASSSRTSGPYEQYF

v_gene: TRBV9
j_gene: TRBJ2-1
d_gene: TRBD2
abundance: -
CDR3nt: TGTGCCAGCAGCGTGGGACTAGCCTACAATGAGCAGTTCTTC
CDR3aa: CASSVGLAYNEQFF

v_gene: TRBV19
j_gene: TRBJ2-1
d_gene: TRBD1
abundance: -
CDR3nt: TGTGCCAGTAGGCGTACAGGGGGCGGTGGCAATGAGCAGTTCTTC
CDR3aa: CASRRTGGGGNEQFF

v_gene: TRBV28
j_gene: TRBJ2-7
d_gene: TRBD2
abundance: -
CDR3nt: TGTGCCAGCAGTCTCTCCTGGGGGACTACCAACTCCTACGAGCAGTACTTC
CDR3aa: CASSLSWGTTNSYEQYF

v_gene: TRBV19
j_gene: TRBJ1-5
d_gene: -
abundance: -
CDR3nt: TGTGCCAGTAAGGCGACAGGTGGTGGCAATCAGCCCCAGCATTTT
CDR3aa: CASKATGGGNQPQHF

v_gene: TRBV5-4
j_gene: TRBJ1-1
d_gene: -
abundance: -
CDR3nt: TGTGCCAGCAGCTTGGCCGCGGTGATGAACACTGAAGCTTTCTTT
CDR3aa: CASSLAAVMNTEAFF

v_gene: TRBV18
j_gene: TRBJ2-1
d_gene: -
abundance: -
CDR3nt: TGTGCCAGCTCACCTGGACAGTCTGACTACAATGAGCAGTTCTTC
CDR3aa: CASSPGQSDYNEQFF

v_gene: TRBV2
j_gene: TRBJ2-5
d_gene: TRBD1
abundance: -
CDR3nt: TGTGCCAGCAGGGGTTCGACAGGGGGGGAGACCCAGTACTTC
CDR3aa: CASRGSTGGETQYF

v_gene: TRBV7-2
j_gene: TRBJ2-5
d_gene: TRBD2
abundance: once
CDR3nt: TGTGCCAGCAGGGAGGGACTAGCGCAAGAGACCCAGTACTTC
CDR3aa: CASREGLAQETQYF

v_gene: TRBV5-1
j_gene: TRBJ2-1
d_gene: TRBD2
abundance: -
CDR3nt: TGCGCCAGCAGCTTGCTAGCGGGAGCATCTAATGAGCAGTTCTTC
CDR3aa: CASSLLAGASNEQFF

v_gene: TRBV6-5
j_gene: TRBJ2-1
d_gene: TRBD1
abundance: -
CDR3nt: TGTGCCAGCAGTTACTCCGGGACAGGGTACAATGAGCAGTTCTTC
CDR3aa: CASSYSGTGYNEQFF

v_gene: TRBV6-6
j_gene: TRBJ2-3
d_gene: TRBD2
abundance: -
CDR3nt: TGTGCCAGCAGCTACAGGACTAGCGGGACCCCAGATACGCAGTATTTT
CDR3aa: CASSYRTSGTPDTQYF

v_gene: TRBV4-3
j_gene: TRBJ2-2
d_gene: TRBD2
abundance: -
CDR3nt: TGCGCCAGCAGCAATCTAGCGGGTGGAACCGGGGAGCTGTTTTTT
CDR3aa: CASSNLAGGTGELFF

v_gene: TRBV18
j_gene: TRBJ1-2
d_gene: -
abundance: -
CDR3nt: TGTGCCAGCTCACCACAACAGGGCCCGGGGGGCTACACCTTC
CDR3aa: CASSPQQGPGGYTF

v_gene: TRBV7-9
j_gene: TRBJ2-1
d_gene: -
abundance: -
CDR3nt: TGTGCCAGCAGCTTACTTGCCTACAATGAGCAGTTCTTC
CDR3aa: CASSLLAYNEQFF

v_gene: TRBV4-2
j_gene: TRBJ2-3
d_gene: -
abundance: -
CDR3nt: TGTGCCAGCACCCAGGGAGACACAGATACGCAGTATTTT
CDR3aa: CASTQGDTDTQYF

v_gene: TRBV19
j_gene: TRBJ2-4
d_gene: TRBD2
abundance: few
CDR3nt: TGTGCCAGTAGTAGATCGCGGGAGGGCCTTGCAACTCAGTACTTC
CDR3aa: CASSRSREGLATQYF

v_gene: TRBV4-2
j_gene: TRBJ2-7
d_gene: -
abundance: once
CDR3nt: TGTGCCAGCAGCCAACTTGCAGCCTACGAGCAGTACTTC
CDR3aa: CASSQLAAYEQYF

v_gene: TRBV18
j_gene: TRBJ1-1
d_gene: TRBD1
abundance: -
CDR3nt: TGTGCCAGCTCACCCCAGGGGGCGCGAACTGAAGCTTTCTTT
CDR3aa: CASSPQGARTEAFF

v_gene: TRBV7-6
j_gene: TRBJ1-5
d_gene: -
abundance: few
CDR3nt: TGTGCCAGCAGCTTAGAACAGGGCGGCAATCAGCCCCAGCATTTT
CDR3aa: CASSLEQGGNQPQHF

v_gene: TRBV7-2
j_gene: TRBJ2-2
d_gene: -
abundance: -
CDR3nt: TGTGCCAGCAGCCAACGGGGCGGGGCGAACACCGGGGAGCTGTTTTTT
CDR3aa: CASSQRGGANTGELFF

v_gene: TRBV4-3
j_gene: TRBJ1-2
d_gene: TRBD1
abundance: -
CDR3nt: TGCGCCAGCAGCCAAGTTAACAGGGGGCGGTTAGGCTACACCTTC
CDR3aa: CASSQVNRGRLGYTF

v_gene: TRBV20-1
j_gene: TRBJ1-1
d_gene: -
abundance: few
CDR3nt: TGCAGTGCCCCCTGGGGGGCTGAAGCTTTCTTT
CDR3aa: CSAPWGAEAFF

v_gene: TRBV4-3
j_gene: TRBJ2-1
d_gene: TRBD2
abundance: -
CDR3nt: TGCGCCAGCAGCCAGAGACTAGCGACGGGTAATGAGCAGTTCTTC
CDR3aa: CASSQRLATGNEQFF

v_gene: TRBV7-3
j_gene: TRBJ2-3
d_gene: TRBD2
abundance: -
CDR3nt: TGTGCCAGCAGCTTAGGGACTAGCGGGAGTATGGGGGATACGCAGTATTTT
CDR3aa: CASSLGTSGSMGDTQYF

v_gene: TRBV5-1
j_gene: TRBJ2-7
d_gene: -
abundance: -
CDR3nt: TGCGCCAGCAGCTTGGATACCTACGAGCAGTACTTC
CDR3aa: CASSLDTYEQYF

v_gene: TRBV2
j_gene: TRBJ1-2
d_gene: TRBD1
abundance: -
CDR3nt: TGTGCCAGCAGAAGACAGGGCGCTAACTATGGCTACACCTTC
CDR3aa: CASRRQGANYGYTF

v_gene: TRBV11-3
j_gene: TRBJ2-4
d_gene: TRBD1
abundance: -
CDR3nt: TGTGCCAGCAGCTCACTCCGGGACAGGACGGACATTCAGTACTTC
CDR3aa: CASSSLRDRTDIQYF

v_gene: TRBV28
j_gene: TRBJ1-1
d_gene: -
abundance: few
CDR3nt: TGTGCCAGCAGACGCCAAATTAGCATGAACACTGAAGCTTTCTTT
CDR3aa: CASRRQISMNTEAFF

v_gene: TRBV2
j_gene: TRBJ2-1
d_gene: TRBD2
abundance: -
CDR3nt: TGTGCCAGCAGTGAACGTCGACTAGCGGAGCAGTTCTTC
CDR3aa: CASSERRLAEQFF

v_gene: TRBV19
j_gene: TRBJ1-5
d_gene: -
abundance: few
CDR3nt: TGTGCCAGTAGTATGGGAGGATATAGGGATCAGCCCCAGCATTTT
CDR3aa: CASSMGGYRDQPQHF

v_gene: TRBV29-1
j_gene: TRBJ1-5
d_gene: -
abundance: -
CDR3nt: TGCAGCGCTTCAGGGGAGGGCAAAAATCAGCCCCAGCATTTT
CDR3aa: CSASGEGKNQPQHF

v_gene: TRBV5-1
j_gene: TRBJ2-7
d_gene: -
abundance: once
CDR3nt: TGCGCCAGCAGCTTGGAGGGTCAGGGGCAGTACTTC
CDR3aa: CASSLEGQGQYF

v_gene: TRBV7-8
j_gene: TRBJ2-5
d_gene: TRBD1
abundance: -
CDR3nt: TGTGCCAGCAGCTTAACCAGGACAGGGCCTCCCCAAGAGACCCAGTACTTC
CDR3aa: CASSLTRTGPPQETQYF

v_gene: TRBV19
j_gene: TRBJ2-1
d_gene: TRBD2
abundance: -
CDR3nt: TGTGCCAGTAGTAAGGGACTAGCGGGAGCCCCGATTGGCAATGAGCAGTTCTTC
CDR3aa: CASSKGLAGAPIGNEQFF

v_gene: TRBV9
j_gene: TRBJ2-1
d_gene: -
abundance: -
CDR3nt: TGTGCCAGCAGCGGCGTGAATGAGCAGTTCTTC
CDR3aa: CASSGVNEQFF

v_gene: TRBV11-2
j_gene: TRBJ2-2
d_gene: -
abundance: -
CDR3nt: TGTGCCAGCAGCTTCGAGCGGGCGCTCACCGGGGAGCTGTTTTTT
CDR3aa: CASSFERALTGELFF

v_gene: TRBV28
j_gene: TRBJ2-7
d_gene: TRBD1
abundance: -
CDR3nt: TGTGCCAGCACCACCACAGGGGGATTTTCCTACGAGCAGTACTTC
CDR3aa: CASTTTGGFSYEQYF

v_gene: TRBV4-2
j_gene: TRBJ2-7
d_gene: TRBD2
abundance: few
CDR3nt: TGTGCCAGCAGCCAAGTCCAGGGAGGGGCTTACGAGCAGTACTTC
CDR3aa: CASSQVQGGAYEQYF

v_gene: TRBV10-1
j_gene: TRBJ2-3
d_gene: -
abundance: medium-sized
CDR3nt: TGCGCCAGCAGTGATGTTAGCTCAGATACGCAGTATTTT
CDR3aa: CASSDVSSDTQYF

v_gene: TRBV7-2
j_gene: TRBJ2-1
d_gene: -
abundance: -
CDR3nt: TGTGCCAGCAGAGAAGCGGGCTCCTCCTACAATGAGCAGTTCTTC
CDR3aa: CASREAGSSYNEQFF

v_gene: TRBV7-9
j_gene: TRBJ2-1
d_gene: TRBD1
abundance: -
CDR3nt: TGTGCCAGCAGCCGCGACCGGGACAGGGGAAATGAGCAGTTCTTC
CDR3aa: CASSRDRDRGNEQFF

v_gene: TRBV7-9
j_gene: TRBJ1-2
d_gene: -
abundance: -
CDR3nt: TGTGCCAGCAGCCCACCTAGAGACTATGGCTACACCTTC
CDR3aa: CASSPPRDYGYTF

v_gene: TRBV5-4
j_gene: TRBJ2-7
d_gene: -
abundance: -
CDR3nt: TGTGCCAGCAGCCTTGCCGGGGGGCGAGACTACGAGCAGTACTTC
CDR3aa: CASSLAGGRDYEQYF

v_gene: TRBV6-5
j_gene: TRBJ1-2
d_gene: -
abundance: -
CDR3nt: TGTGCCAGCCACCAACAGGGAAACTATGGCTACACCTTC
CDR3aa: CASHQQGNYGYTF

v_gene: TRBV27
j_gene: TRBJ2-7
d_gene: -
abundance: -
CDR3nt: TGTGCCAGCAGGGACTGGGGTGGAGGGGATTCCTACGAGCAGTACTTC
CDR3aa: CASRDWGGGDSYEQYF

v_gene: TRBV7-3
j_gene: TRBJ2-3
d_gene: TRBD2
abundance: -
CDR3nt: TGTGCCAGCAGCTTAAGTGGCGGGAGAGGGGATACGCAGTATTTT
CDR3aa: CASSLSGGRGDTQYF

v_gene: TRBV11-2
j_gene: TRBJ2-7
d_gene: TRBD2
abundance: -
CDR3nt: TGTGCCAGCAGCCTGGGACTAGCGACTACCTACGAGCAGTACTTC
CDR3aa: CASSLGLATTYEQYF

v_gene: TRBV4-3
j_gene: TRBJ2-3
d_gene: TRBD1
abundance: -
CDR3nt: TGCGCCAGCAGCCGAGATCTCCCTGGCGGGACAGGGGAGGATACGCAGTATTTT
CDR3aa: CASSRDLPGGTGEDTQYF